The rows below give T cell receptor beta chains drawn from one sample of a study of cytomegalovirus exposure and HLA in healthy donors. The assay was immunoSEQ multiplex PCR, and TCRdb's table has in-frame clones only and misses some. Among about 170,000 clones listed, 70% to 90% were seen once. The sample taken for sequencing was PBMCs. Source of these receptors: a young woman in good health and CMV-seronegative. Each CDR3 is given with its conserved first and last residue. The D gene is left open where the match is weak. Clone size is shown for a subset of rows, as once, few, many or a class of expanded clone.

V	J	D	size	DNA	CDR3
TRBV6-5	TRBJ1-1	TRBD1	NA	TGTGCCAGCAGTTCAAGACAGGGTGTAAACACTGAAGCTTTCTTT	CASSSRQGVNTEAFF
TRBV7-3	TRBJ2-1	TRBD1	NA	TGTGCCAGCAGCCAGGGGGCTAGCAGAAACAATGAGCAGTTCTTC	CASSQGASRNNEQFF
TRBV7-8	TRBJ1-2	NA	NA	TGTGCCAGCAGCCCGATACCCGGACAGTTCTATGGCTACACCTTC	CASSPIPGQFYGYTF
TRBV7-9	TRBJ2-7	TRBD2	NA	TGTGCCAGCAGCACCCGGGGGGGACCGCCTTACGAGCAGTACTTC	CASSTRGGPPYEQYF
TRBV27	TRBJ2-3	TRBD2	NA	TGTGCCAGAAGGACTAGCGGCGCAGATACGCAGTATTTT	CARRTSGADTQYF
TRBV6-1	TRBJ1-5	TRBD1	NA	TGTGCCAGCAGTGAAGCTGACAGGGTAACGAATCAGCCCCAGCATTTT	CASSEADRVTNQPQHF
TRBV9	TRBJ1-1	NA	NA	TGTGCCAGCAGCGTAGACCAGACTTTGAACACTGAAGCTTTCTTT	CASSVDQTLNTEAFF
TRBV5-4	TRBJ1-2	NA	few	TGTGCCAGCAGCCTCGACGGATGGGACTCGGGCGGCTACACCTTC	CASSLDGWDSGGYTF
TRBV5-4	TRBJ2-1	NA	NA	TGTGCCAGCAGCTTGGAGGGGCTCGCGGGAGAGCAGTTCTTC	CASSLEGLAGEQFF
TRBV5-6	TRBJ1-1	NA	NA	TGTGCCAGCAGTTTTTCCTCAGGCCCCGACACTGAAGCTTTCTTT	CASSFSSGPDTEAFF
TRBV5-6	TRBJ2-7	TRBD1	NA	TGTGCCAGCAGCTTGGGGGGACAGGGGGCCCGAAGCTACGAGCAGTACTTC	CASSLGGQGARSYEQYF
TRBV18	TRBJ2-1	NA	NA	TGTGCCAGCTCACCGGGACTCAACAATGAGCAGTTCTTC	CASSPGLNNEQFF
TRBV29-1	TRBJ1-2	NA	NA	TGCAGCGTTGAAGACCCGGGACACGTGGGCTACACCTTC	CSVEDPGHVGYTF
TRBV6-1	TRBJ2-2	NA	NA	TGTGCCAGCAGTGAAGCAGGACTCTTCACCGGGGAGCTGTTTTTT	CASSEAGLFTGELFF
TRBV19	TRBJ1-2	NA	NA	TGTGCCAGTAGTATGACAGTCAACTATGGCTACACCTTC	CASSMTVNYGYTF
TRBV6-1	TRBJ1-1	TRBD1	NA	TGTGCCAGCAGTGAAAGGTTTACAGGGGATTTTGACATGAACACTGAAGCTTTCTTT	CASSERFTGDFDMNTEAFF
TRBV5-1	TRBJ2-1	NA	NA	TGCGCCAGCAGCTTGACAGGGACATCCTACAATGAGCAGTTCTTC	CASSLTGTSYNEQFF